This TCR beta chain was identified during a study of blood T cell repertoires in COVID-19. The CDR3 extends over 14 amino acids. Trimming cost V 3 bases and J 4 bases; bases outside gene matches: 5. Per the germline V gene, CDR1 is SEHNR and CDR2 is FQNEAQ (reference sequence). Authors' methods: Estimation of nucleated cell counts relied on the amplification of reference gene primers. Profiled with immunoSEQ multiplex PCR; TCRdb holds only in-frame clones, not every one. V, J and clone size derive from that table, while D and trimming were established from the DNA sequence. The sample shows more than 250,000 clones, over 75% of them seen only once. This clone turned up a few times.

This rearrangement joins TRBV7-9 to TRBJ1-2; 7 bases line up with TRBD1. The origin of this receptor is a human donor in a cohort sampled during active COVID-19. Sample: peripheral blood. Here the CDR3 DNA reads TGTGCCAGCAGCTTCCAGGGGGGCTCCTATGGCTACACCTTC. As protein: CASSFQGGSYGYTF.